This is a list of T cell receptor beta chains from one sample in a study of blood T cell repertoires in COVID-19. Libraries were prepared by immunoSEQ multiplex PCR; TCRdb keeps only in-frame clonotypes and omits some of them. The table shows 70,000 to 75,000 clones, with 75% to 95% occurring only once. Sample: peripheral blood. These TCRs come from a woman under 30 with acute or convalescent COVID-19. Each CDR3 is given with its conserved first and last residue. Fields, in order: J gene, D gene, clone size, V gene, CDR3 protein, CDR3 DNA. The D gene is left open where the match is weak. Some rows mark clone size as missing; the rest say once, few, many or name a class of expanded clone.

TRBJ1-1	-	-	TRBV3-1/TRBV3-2	CASSQLRGVGTEAFF	TGTGCCAGCAGCCAACTACGGGGGGTGGGCACTGAAGCTTTCTTT
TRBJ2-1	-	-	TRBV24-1	CATSDSRQHNEQFF	TGTGCCACCAGTGATTCCCGACAGCACAATGAGCAGTTCTTC
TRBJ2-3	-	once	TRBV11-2	CASSLVGGDTQYF	TGTGCCAGCAGCTTAGTCGGGGGAGATACGCAGTATTTT
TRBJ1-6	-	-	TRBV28	CASSSQQGRYNSPLHF	TGTGCCAGCAGTTCACAACAGGGTCGGTATAATTCACCCCTCCACTTT
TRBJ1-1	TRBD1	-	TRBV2	CASSTTDREAFF	TGTGCCAGCAGTACCACGGACAGGGAAGCTTTCTTT
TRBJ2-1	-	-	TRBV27	CASSSGQGLLNSYNEQFF	TGTGCCAGCAGTTCTGGACAGGGACTACTTAACTCCTACAATGAGCAGTTCTTC
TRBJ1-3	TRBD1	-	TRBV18	CASSPGTAGNTIYF	TGTGCCAGCTCACCCGGGACAGCTGGAAACACCATATATTTT
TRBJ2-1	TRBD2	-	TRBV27	CASSLGGGDVNEQFF	TGTGCCAGCAGTTTAGGCGGGGGGGATGTTAATGAGCAGTTCTTC
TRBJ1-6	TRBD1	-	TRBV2	CASSTGVSYNSPLHF	TGTGCCAGCAGCACAGGGGTCTCCTATAATTCACCCCTCCACTTT
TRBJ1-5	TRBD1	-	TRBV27	CASSLRTGLNQPQHF	TGTGCCAGCAGTTTACGGACAGGGTTAAATCAGCCCCAGCATTTT
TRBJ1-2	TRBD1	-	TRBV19	CASSPLSGQGTYGYTF	TGTGCCAGTAGTCCACTTTCGGGACAGGGGACCTATGGCTACACCTTC
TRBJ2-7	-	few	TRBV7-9	CASSSAGSYEQYF	TGTGCCAGCAGCTCCGCCGGGTCCTACGAGCAGTACTTC
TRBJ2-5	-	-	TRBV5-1	CASSGGETQYF	TGCGCCAGTAGCGGAGGTGAGACCCAGTACTTC
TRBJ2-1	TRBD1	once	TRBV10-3	CAISDRDRGIAEQFF	TGTGCCATCAGTGACCGGGACAGGGGAATAGCTGAGCAGTTCTTC
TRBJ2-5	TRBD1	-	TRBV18	CASSPIGTEKEETQYF	TGTGCCAGCTCACCGATCGGGACAGAGAAAGAAGAGACCCAGTACTTC
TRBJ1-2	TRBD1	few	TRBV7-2	CASTDRGGSNYGYTF	TGTGCCAGCACCGACCGAGGGGGCTCTAACTATGGCTACACCTTC
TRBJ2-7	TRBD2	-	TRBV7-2	CASSPLGGGGFYEQYF	TGTGCCAGCAGCCCTCTGGGGGGGGGTGGCTTTTACGAGCAGTACTTC
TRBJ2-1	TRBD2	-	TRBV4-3	CASSQDFIEGGRPYNEQFF	TGCGCCAGCAGCCAAGATTTCATTGAGGGAGGGAGGCCGTACAATGAGCAGTTCTTC
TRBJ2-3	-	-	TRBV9	CASSEARTSTDTQYF	TGTGCCAGCAGTGAAGCGCGAACTAGCACAGATACGCAGTATTTT
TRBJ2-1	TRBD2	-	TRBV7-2	CASSLGLAGGDNEQFF	TGTGCCAGCAGCCTAGGACTAGCCGGGGGCGACAATGAGCAGTTCTTC
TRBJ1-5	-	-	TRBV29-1	CSVAGDANQPQHF	TGCAGCGTTGCGGGGGACGCCAATCAGCCCCAGCATTTT
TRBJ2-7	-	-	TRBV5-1	CASSSGSTYEQYF	TGCGCCAGCAGCTCCGGGTCAACCTACGAGCAGTACTTC
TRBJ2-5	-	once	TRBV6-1	CASKGSQETQYF	TGTGCCAGCAAGGGGTCACAAGAGACCCAGTACTTC
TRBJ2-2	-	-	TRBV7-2	CASSLQSGNTGELFF	TGTGCCAGCAGCTTACAGAGCGGGAACACCGGGGAGCTGTTTTTT
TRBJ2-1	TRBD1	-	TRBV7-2	CASSSYPQGSGNEQFF	TGTGCCAGCAGCTCTTACCCACAGGGGTCAGGGAATGAGCAGTTCTTC